This note documents a single T cell receptor (beta chain) sequence. TCRdb keeps only in-frame clones here, not all; method: immunoSEQ multiplex PCR. Here the sample spans tens of thousands of clones, 83% being singletons. This entry comes from a study of neoadjuvant anti-PD-1 for oral cavity cancer. There are 17 residues in the CDR3. Germline V gene data show CDR1 as MGHRA and CDR2 as YSYEKL. V was clipped by 1 base and J by 0 bases, with 13 bases between them. These oral cavity squamous cell carcinomas were HPV-negative and locally advanced. Material: PBMCs, obtained before nivolumab (anti-PD-1) treatment. This chain uses TRBV4-1 with TRBJ1-3, with D possibly TRBD1 on 5 matching bases. The receptor's source is a person between 40 and 80 years old with oral cavity squamous cell carcinoma. CDR3 coding DNA: TGCGCCAGCAGCCAAGGGAGATCCAGGGACTCTGGAAACACCATATATTTT. Translation: CASSQGRSRDSGNTIYF.